This TCR beta chain was documented in a study of naive and memory T cell subsets. Two oligonucleotides, mixed equimolar, formed the beta constant-region primer covering TRBC1 and TRBC2. TCRdb independently ran MiXCR on the UMI-ligation and nested PCR reads; one entry per CDR3 protein. The repertoire holds some 36,000 distinct CDR3 sequences, with roughly 14% as singletons. CD4 T cells were positively selected, then CD8 T cells from the CD4-negative fraction. Sorting gates: effector memory CD45RA-CD27-, EMRA CD45RA+CD27-. Whole-study results and caveats: A clonotype means one alpha or beta sequence, not an alpha/beta pair.

This clonotype was found a few times. The antigen is not known. The CDR3 length is 15 residues. CDR1 and CDR2 (germline): LNHDA, SQIVND (reference sequence). Trimming stripped 3 bases from V and 3 bases from J, with 11 bases between. This TCR derives from a human donor in good health. The V and J genes are TRBV19 and TRBJ1-4; D gene uncertain. Sequencing was done on a sample of effector memory CD4+ T cells from blood. Subset noted: effector memory, CD45RA- CD27-. This CDR3 reads CASSIMASSNEKLFF. CDR3 nucleotide sequence: TGTGCCAGTAGTATCATGGCCAGCTCTAATGAAAAACTGTTTTTT.